Sequencing of this T cell receptor beta chain was carried out in a study of human T cells and chemical hapten exposure. On the study more broadly: Predominantly women, the patients had alopecia areata, totalis or universalis.

Time point here: pre-sensitization, week 0. Stated treatment: therapeutic diphenylcyclopropenone sensitization with weekly scalp DPC. Phlebotomy was performed prior to application of every patch test. Donors, patients with alopecia ranging from 18 to 70 years old and judged suitable for DPC, provided samples. This clonotype was picked up many times. CDR3 length: 12 residues. CDR1 is SQVTM, CDR2 ANQGSEA, per germline. Trimming left V 4 bases short and J 2 bases short, with 8 bases between. MiXCR, applied by TCRdb to the RACE reads, yields one record per CDR3 protein. Of about 110,000 distinct CDR3 sequences listed, roughly 12% are singletons.

This specimen was whole blood, taken in connection with sensitization to the hapten diphenylcyclopropenone (DPC). The receptor comes from a woman between 45 and 65 years old with alopecia areata. Some clones in this sample may be carry-over from other donors' samples. The chain couples TRBV29-1 to TRBJ1-2; TRBD1 is a possible D gene (5 bases). CDR3 nucleotides: TGCAGCGTTGGGGGACGGAACTATGGCTACACCTTC. Encoded protein: CSVGGRNYGYTF.